This entry lists 7 T cell receptor beta chains sequenced from one sample in a study of blood T cell repertoires in COVID-19. Profiling relied on immunoSEQ multiplex PCR, and the TCRdb table lists in-frame clones only, not all of them. The sample has under 400,000 clones, roughly 85% seen once; the top ten hold 4% to 5.5%. The sample consisted of PBMCs or T cells enriched from blood (not recorded which). Source of these receptors: a woman in her thirties or forties with acute COVID-19.

The chain recombines TRBV27 with TRBJ2-7; 9 bases are a match to TRBD1. CDR3 size: 14 residues. In germline, CDR1 is MNHEY, CDR2 SMNVEV (reference sequence). Trimming removed 3 bases from V and 5 bases from J; junction bases left unmatched: 5. In DNA form, the CDR3 reads TGTGCCAGCAGTTTGGACAGGGGTTATAACGAGCAGTACTTC. It translates to CASSLDRGYNEQYF.

The chain couples TRBV7-2 to TRBJ2-3; 14 bases match TRBD2. Germline-derived CDR1 and CDR2 are SGHTA and FQGNSA. The CDR3 has 19 residues. J lost 3 bases, V lost 0 bases, and 8 bases had no gene match. Here the CDR3 reads CASSLAAGTSGGATDTQYF. In nucleotides, the CDR3 is TGTGCCAGCAGCTTAGCAGCCGGGACTAGCGGGGGAGCTACAGATACGCAGTATTTT.

The rearrangement joins TRBV18 to TRBJ2-7, with TRBD2 identical over 8 bases. The CDR3 spans 14 residues. Per germline, CDR1 KGHSH and CDR2 LQKENI. After removal of 4 bases from V and 3 bases from J, the junction contained 5 bases not matched to a gene. DNA for the CDR3: TGTGCCAGCTCACTACTAGCGGAAGGCTACGAGCAGTACTTC. Amino acids: CASSLLAEGYEQYF.

The gene calls are TRBV10-3 and TRBJ2-7; D is possibly TRBD2 (6 bases). Trimming cost V 4 bases and J 3 bases, with 19 bases left between them. The CDR3 extends over 16 amino acids. The germline V gene encodes CDR1 ENHRY and CDR2 SYGVKD. CDR3 sequence (DNA): TGTGCCATCAGTGGTCGATGGGACGGAGGGAGCTACGAGCAGTACTTC. This translates into CAISGRWDGGSYEQYF.

This chain uses TRBV28 with TRBJ2-3; 7 bases align to TRBD1. The CDR3 spans 17 residues. Losses at the gene ends were 6 bases for V and 3 bases for J; bases not matched to a gene: 15. From germline, CDR1 is MDHEN and CDR2 SYDVKM. The CDR3 reads CASSPGGARRGTDTQYF. The DNA of the CDR3 is TGTGCCAGCAGCCCAGGGGGAGCGAGAAGAGGAACAGATACGCAGTATTTT.

V usage is TRBV7-2 and J usage is TRBJ2-3, with 9 bases matching TRBD1. The CDR3 is 17 residues long. V lost 0 bases to trimming and J lost 4 bases; unmatched junction nucleotides: 8. In germline, CDR1 is SGHTA, CDR2 FQGNSA. The CDR3 bases are TGTGCCAGCAGCTTAGCGCTCCCGGGACAGGGTTCAGATACGCAGTATTTT. It specifies CASSLALPGQGSDTQYF.

This chain uses TRBV5-4 with TRBJ1-2, with 12 nucleotides matching TRBD1. There are 16 residues in the CDR3. Germline CDR1 SGHNT, CDR2 YYREEE (reference sequence). After removal of 0 bases from V and 3 bases from J, the junction contained 3 bases not matched to a gene. CDR3 protein: CASSLAGTGGYYGYTF. Written as DNA, the CDR3 is TGTGCCAGCAGCTTGGCGGGGACAGGGGGCTACTATGGCTACACCTTC.